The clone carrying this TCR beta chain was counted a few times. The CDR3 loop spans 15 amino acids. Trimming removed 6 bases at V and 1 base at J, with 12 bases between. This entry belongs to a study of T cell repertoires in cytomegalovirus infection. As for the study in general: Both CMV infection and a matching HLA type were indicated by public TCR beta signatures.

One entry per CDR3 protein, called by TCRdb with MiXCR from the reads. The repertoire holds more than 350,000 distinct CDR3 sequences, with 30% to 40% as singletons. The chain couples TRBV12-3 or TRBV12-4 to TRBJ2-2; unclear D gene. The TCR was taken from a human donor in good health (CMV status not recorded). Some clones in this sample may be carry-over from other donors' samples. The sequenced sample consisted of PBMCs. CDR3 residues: CASSPRQLNTGELFF. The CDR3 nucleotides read TGTGCCAGCAGCCCTAGGCAGCTGAACACCGGGGAGCTGTTTTTT.